The 14 T cell receptor beta chains below come from one sample, sequenced in a study of blood T cell repertoires in COVID-19. Profiling relied on immunoSEQ multiplex PCR, and the TCRdb table lists in-frame clones only, not all of them. The table shows 200,000 to 300,000 clones, with approximately 85% occurring only once. Sequenced material: peripheral blood. These receptors were taken from a man aged 50 to 60 with acute or convalescent COVID-19.

The chain uses TRBV28 and TRBJ1-1; D gene uncertain. Germline lookup yields CDR1 MDHEN and CDR2 SYDVKM. Deletions cut 7 bases from V and 0 bases from J, with 6 bases between. The length of the CDR3 is 12 residues. Here the CDR3 DNA reads TGTGCCAGCATTTCGGTGAACACTGAAGCTTTCTTT. Its translation is CASISVNTEAFF.

V gene TRBV5-1 combines with J gene TRBJ2-1; TRBD2 matches at 15 bases. The V gene's germline CDR1 is SGHRS and CDR2 YFSETQ. The junction had 4 bases not matched to a gene; V was cut back by 5 bases and J by 7 bases. This CDR3 spans 15 amino acids. The DNA for the CDR3 is TGCGCCAGCAGTCGTGGGACTAGCGGGGGGAATGAGCAGTTCTTC. Its translation is CASSRGTSGGNEQFF.

In the case of this clone: Other DNA sequences of this sample code for an identical CDR3. J is TRBJ2-3 and V is TRBV5-1; perhaps TRBD1 as D (6 bases). The ends were cut back, 1 base at V and 0 bases at J, with 9 bases in the middle. Germline V gene lookup returns CDR1 SGHRS and CDR2 YFSETQ. This CDR3 region has 15 residues. CDR3 residues: CASSLRGQSTDTQYF. Written as DNA, the CDR3 is TGCGCCAGCAGCTTGCGAGGACAGAGCACAGATACGCAGTATTTT.

This clone has a single count. The chain couples TRBV2 to TRBJ2-5, with 7 positions matching TRBD1. The CDR3 loop spans 14 amino acids. Germline CDR1 reads SNHLY; CDR2 reads FYNNEI. The V and J ends lost 6 bases and 1 base, in that order; junction bases with no gene match: 5. The CDR3 nucleotides are TGTGCCAGCAGCAGACAGGGCGGCCAAGAGACCCAGTACTTC. As protein: CASSRQGGQETQYF. Supplemented by reference TRBV2 and TRBJ2-5, the full variable domain reads EPEVTQTPSHQVTQMGQEVILRCVPISNHLYFYWYRQILGQKVEFLVSFYNNEISEKSEIFDDQFSVERPDGSNFTLKIRSTKLEDSAMYFCASSRQGGQETQYFGPGTRLLVL.

This chain connects TRBV11-3 to TRBJ1-6; D gene unclear. The V gene's germline CDR1 is SGHNT and CDR2 YENEEA. V was pared by 4 bases and J by 2 bases, with 9 bases between. CDR3 length: 15 amino acids. The CDR3 sequence: CASSSPTAYNSPLHF. The CDR3 DNA reads TGTGCCAGCAGCTCCCCAACAGCCTATAATTCACCCCTCCACTTT. Supplemented by reference TRBV11-3 and TRBJ1-6, the full variable domain reads EAGVVQSPRYKIIEKKQPVAFWCNPISGHNTLYWYLQNLGQGPELLIRYENEEAVDDSQLPKDRFSAERLKGVDSTLKIQPAELGDSAVYLCASSSPTAYNSPLHFGNGTRLTVT.

The chain links TRBV28 to TRBJ1-1; no clear D. This CDR3 is 14 amino acids long. Germline CDR1 is MDHEN and CDR2 is SYDVKM. The V end was cut by 3 bases, the J end by 1 base, with 9 bases between. This chain's CDR3 is CASSFWAPNTEAFF. Here the CDR3 DNA reads TGTGCCAGCAGTTTCTGGGCCCCGAACACTGAAGCTTTCTTT. Looking up the rest from reference TRBV28 and TRBJ1-1 gives the full variable domain: DVKVTQSSRYLVKRTGEKVFLECVQDMDHENMFWYRQDPGLGLRLIYFSYDVKMKEKGDIPEGYSVSREKKERFSLILESASTNQTSMYLCASSFWAPNTEAFFGQGTRLTVV.

V and J are TRBV6-1 and TRBJ2-6; tentatively, D is TRBD1 (6 bases). Trimming took 3 bases from V and 2 from J, leaving 14 bases between them. Germline V lookup: CDR1 MNHNS, CDR2 SASEGT. The CDR3 is made up of 17 amino acids. CDR3 sequence reads: CASSDRYRVTGANVLTF. The CDR3 coding sequence is TGTGCCAGCAGTGATAGGTACAGGGTGACTGGGGCCAACGTCCTGACTTTC.

The chain couples TRBV11-3 to TRBJ2-2; D is undetermined. Germline lookup yields CDR1 SGHNT and CDR2 YENEEA. Trimming stripped 5 bases from V and 5 bases from J, with 9 bases between. The CDR3 contains 13 residues. CDR3 amino acids: CASSALETGELFF. CDR3 coding DNA: TGTGCCAGCAGCGCTTTGGAGACCGGGGAGCTGTTTTTT.

J is TRBJ2-7 and V is TRBV29-1; TRBD1 matches 7 bases. Germline CDR1 SQVTM, CDR2 ANQGSEA. The trim removed 5 bases at V and 0 bases at J, leaving 10 bases unmatched. The CDR3 has 15 amino acids. The CDR3: CSVQVRTGRSYEQYF. In nucleotides, the CDR3 is TGCAGCGTTCAAGTGAGGACAGGCCGCTCCTACGAGCAGTACTTC.

The V gene is TRBV5-1, the J gene TRBJ2-2; 8 bases are a match to TRBD1. The CDR3 has 16 residues. J gave up 2 bases and V 3 bases, and 6 bases lay outside the gene matches. Germline CDR1 reads SGHRS; CDR2 reads YFSETQ. The CDR3 DNA sequence: TGCGCCAGCAGCTGGACAGGGATCTTCAACACCGGGGAGCTGTTTTTT. Translating gives CASSWTGIFNTGELFF.

This rearrangement joins TRBV3-1 (or the pseudogene TRBV3-2) to TRBJ1-1; no clear D gene. This CDR3 is built from 13 residues. Germline lookup yields CDR1 LGHDT and CDR2 YNNKEL (reference sequence). Trimming pared 5 bases from V and 5 bases from J, leaving 12 bases between. The CDR3 bases are TGTGCCAGCAGCTCACGACGAGGGACTGAAGCTTTCTTT. Protein: CASSSRRGTEAFF.

The chain carries TRBV7-3 and TRBJ1-2; D perhaps matches TRBD1 (6 bases). Trimming shortened V by 5 bases and J by 4 bases, and 14 bases separated the two germline ends. The CDR3 has 14 residues. Germline V gene lookup returns CDR1 SGHTA and CDR2 FQGTGA. For the CDR3, the DNA is TGTGCCAGCAGCCCTCAGGGGCAGGCCTATGGCTACACCTTC. Amino acids: CASSPQGQAYGYTF.

The sample holds a few counts of this clone. This chain joins TRBV15 and TRBJ2-7, with D tentatively TRBD2 (5 bases). The CDR3 is 15 residues long. CDR1 and CDR2 (germline): LNHNV, YYDKDF (reference sequence). V was clipped by 0 bases and J by 0 bases, with 9 bases between them. The CDR3 spells CATSRDTGLSYEQYF. CDR3 DNA: TGTGCCACCAGCAGAGATACCGGACTCTCCTACGAGCAGTACTTC.

The chain couples TRBV12-5 to TRBJ1-6; D might be TRBD1 (5 bases). The CDR3 loop spans 17 amino acids. Trimming stripped 0 bases from V and 4 bases from J, with 13 bases between. The V gene's germline CDR1 is LGHNT and CDR2 FRNRAP. CDR3 in amino acids: CASGLVKSGDYNSPLHF. In DNA form, the CDR3 reads TGTGCTAGTGGTTTGGTAAAATCGGGGGATTATAATTCACCCCTCCACTTT.